This T cell receptor beta chain was sequenced during a study of cytomegalovirus exposure and HLA in healthy donors. With regard to this clone: Its antigen is not identified.

The CDR3 spans 13 residues. Germline lookup yields CDR1 SQVTM and CDR2 ANQGSEA. Trimming shortened V by 6 bases and J by 4 bases, and 12 bases separated the two germline ends. The study sampled nominally healthy donors, though unrecorded immune exposures were likely. The study ran its PCR with 60 Vbeta and 13 Jbeta primers. Measured with immunoSEQ multiplex PCR; TCRdb has only the in-frame clones, and not every one. The table includes roughly 98,000 clones, 65% to 75% detected once. General study findings and limits: Segments of the TCR beta V type were, in most cases, productive about 87% or about 30% of the time in an earlier analysis. After further analysis at a later stage, around 17,000 TCR beta sequences were associated with HLA alleles at 0.05 false discovery rate. In a later analysis, an Asian-associated ancestry cluster reportedly showed fewer N-insertions than the approximately 660-donor mean.

V is TRBV29-1 and J is TRBJ2-2; D is perhaps TRBD1 (5 bases). The sequence came from a female donor in good health and CMV-seropositive. Sequenced input: PBMCs. The CDR3 loop reads CSVRTGSTGELFF. The CDR3 coding sequence is TGCAGCGTCCGAACAGGATCCACCGGGGAGCTGTTTTTT.